The 15 T cell receptor beta chains presented below share a single source sample, sequenced in a study of tumor-infiltrating lymphocytes in localized non-small cell lung cancer (dated by TCRdb to the early 2020s). The library was made by the immunoSEQ multiplex PCR assay. Drawn from immuneACCESS, this table holds only the in-frame rearrangements with V and J called that TCRdb kept. Clones are partly lost; checked studies trace under half to an unresolved V gene and leave the rest unexplained. For this sample there are 2,800 or so clones; roughly 77% appear just once. The ten largest clones capture about 16% of the sample. The specimen was uninvolved lung tissue not adjacent to the tumor. Receptor source: a human donor with non-small cell lung cancer.

The sample holds a few counts of this clone. The chain is built from TRBV5-6 and TRBJ1-1; D is unclear. There are 15 residues in the CDR3. V was trimmed by 5 bases and J by 0 bases, leaving 14 bases between them. Germline V gene data show CDR1 as SGHDT and CDR2 as YYEEEE. As DNA, the CDR3 is TGTGCCAGCAGTAACTCTCCGGTTTTGAACACTGAAGCTTTCTTT. It translates to CASSNSPVLNTEAFF. Looking up the rest from reference TRBV5-6 and TRBJ1-1 gives the full variable domain: DAGVTQSPTHLIKTRGQQVTLRCSPKSGHDTVSWYQQALGQGPQFIFQYYEEEERQRGNFPDRFSGHQFPNYSSELNVNALLLGDSALYLCASSNSPVLNTEAFFGQGTRLTVV.

The chain carries TRBV27 and TRBJ1-3, with a weak D call TRBD1 (5 bases). The germline gives CDR1 MNHEY, CDR2 SMNVEV (reference sequence). The CDR3 extends over 13 amino acids. Trimming left V 8 bases short and J 3 bases short, with 11 bases between. CDR3 amino acids: CASARDYGNTIYF. As DNA, the CDR3 is TGTGCCAGCGCCAGGGACTATGGAAACACCATATATTTT.

This chain joins TRBV19 and TRBJ1-2, with a tentative D call TRBD1 (5 bases). This CDR3 region has 15 residues. Trimming shortened V by 3 bases and J by 1 base, and 12 bases separated the two germline ends. Germline CDR1 LNHDA, CDR2 SQIVND (reference sequence). In nucleotides, the CDR3 is TGTGCCAGTAGTATCCAAACAGGCGTTAACTATGGCTACACCTTC. This codes for CASSIQTGVNYGYTF.

The chain uses TRBV10-1 and TRBJ2-7, with D hard to call. Germline assignment: CDR1 WNHNN and CDR2 SYGVQD (reference sequence). CDR3 length: 13 residues. Trimming stripped 0 bases from V and 6 bases from J, with 9 bases between. CDR3 loop: CASSESSGREQYV. In DNA, the CDR3 is TGCGCCAGCAGTGAGTCGTCGGGTCGCGAGCAGTACGTC.

The CDR3 DNA follows: TGTGCCAGCAGCGTAGGGTCAACCGGCCTCGCGAGGGATGAGCAGTTCTTC. This gives the protein CASSVGSTGLARDEQFF. The chain links TRBV9 to TRBJ2-1; D possibly corresponds to TRBD2 (5 bases). Germline V gene lookup returns CDR1 SGDLS and CDR2 YYNGEE. This CDR3 is built from 17 residues. Trimming took 0 bases from V and 8 from J, leaving 21 bases between them.

This clone was observed a handful of times. The chain employs TRBV19 and TRBJ2-7; D call uncertain. Germline V gene data show CDR1 as LNHDA and CDR2 as SQIVND (reference sequence). V lost 4 bases to trimming and J lost 2 bases, with 15 bases between them. The CDR3 runs 15 residues. The CDR3 DNA follows: TGTGCCAGTAGTAAGACCAGGACCGAAACCTACGAGCAGTACTTC. Amino acid sequence: CASSKTRTETYEQYF.

V usage is TRBV19 and J usage is TRBJ2-1; 13 nucleotides match TRBD2. Per germline, CDR1 LNHDA and CDR2 SQIVND (reference sequence). The CDR3 spans 15 residues. With 6 bases clipped from V and 10 bases from J, the junction kept 9 bases outside the gene matches. This CDR3 reads CASSRTSGSLGEQFF. CDR3 bases: TGTGCCAGTAGCCGGACTAGCGGGAGTCTCGGGGAGCAGTTCTTC. Supplemented by reference TRBV19 and TRBJ2-1, the full variable domain reads DGGITQSPKYLFRKEGQNVTLSCEQNLNHDAMYWYRQDPGQGLRLIYYSQIVNDFQKGDIAEGYSVSREKKESFPLTVTSAQKNPTAFYLCASSRTSGSLGEQFFGPGTRLTVL.

This clone appeared a single time. This chain uses TRBV13 with TRBJ1-1; D remains ambiguous. Germline-derived CDR1 and CDR2 are PRHDT and FYEKMQ (reference sequence). Between the trimmed V and J ends, which lost 5 bases and 1 base, there was a span of 17 bases. The CDR3 has 16 amino acids. CDR3 coding DNA: TGTGCCAGCAGCACATTAGGCCCGTGGGGGAACACTGAAGCTTTCTTT. Encoded protein: CASSTLGPWGNTEAFF.

The chain carries TRBV5-6 and TRBJ1-1; a possible D gene is TRBD1 (6 bases). Germline assignment: CDR1 SGHDT and CDR2 YYEEEE. Trimming stripped 0 bases from V and 7 bases from J, with 16 bases between. The CDR3 has 15 amino acids. The CDR3 region has the DNA TGTGCCAGCAGCTTGGTTTGGAGAGGGGGAGGTGAAGCTTTCTTT. It specifies CASSLVWRGGGEAFF.

The chain is built from TRBV5-6 and TRBJ2-7; TRBD2 matches 11 bases. The CDR3 extends over 16 amino acids. Per germline, CDR1 SGHDT and CDR2 YYEEEE. Unmatched junction bases numbered 6, after V lost 1 base and J lost 3 bases. The chain's CDR3 is CASSLTSSGRSYEQYV. The CDR3, as DNA: TGTGCCAGCAGCTTGACGTCTAGCGGGAGGAGCTACGAGCAGTACGTC.

The chain has TRBV5-4 and TRBJ2-7; D is undetermined. The CDR3 sequence is 15 residues long. From germline, CDR1 is SGHNT and CDR2 YYREEE (reference sequence). Deletions cut 4 bases from V and 6 bases from J, with 20 bases between. The CDR3 region has the DNA TGTGCCAGCAGCGGGAAGGCAGGCAACTCCCCCGAGCAGTACTTC. Residues: CASSGKAGNSPEQYF.

The chain recombines TRBV5-4 with TRBJ2-5, with 9 bases fitting TRBD2. The V gene's germline CDR1 is SGHNT and CDR2 YYREEE (reference sequence). The CDR3 contains 15 residues. The V segment lost 1 base and the J segment 5 bases; nucleotides outside the gene matches: 6. The CDR3 sequence: CASSLKLAGSETQYF. The CDR3 DNA follows: TGTGCCAGCAGCTTGAAGCTAGCGGGGTCGGAGACCCAGTACTTC.

The rearrangement uses TRBV7-2 and TRBJ1-5; weak D call: TRBD1 (5 bases). This CDR3 region has 15 residues. Germline CDR1 reads SGHTA; CDR2 reads FQGNSA. Trimming removed 1 base at V and 7 bases at J, with 14 bases between. DNA for the CDR3: TGTGCCAGCAGCTTAGAGGGTCAGGGTGGGCAGCCCCAGCATTTT. As protein: CASSLEGQGGQPQHF.

The chain uses TRBV6-5 and TRBJ1-1, with 12 bases aligning to TRBD1. Unmatched junction bases numbered 5, after V lost 6 bases and J lost 6 bases. Germline lookup yields CDR1 MNHEY and CDR2 SVGAGI. CDR3 length: 14 residues. CDR3 region: CASRRGQGAPEAFF. CDR3 bases: TGTGCCAGCAGGCGGGGACAGGGGGCACCTGAAGCTTTCTTT.

The chain employs TRBV29-1 and TRBJ1-2; a possible D gene is TRBD1 (5 bases). Looked up from germline, CDR1 is SQVTM and CDR2 is ANQGSEA. The CDR3 runs 13 residues. V dropped 3 bases and J dropped 2 bases, with 10 bases sitting between them. The DNA for the CDR3 is TGCAGCGTTGAGGGGACGGGAAACTATGGCTACACCTTC. Protein sequence: CSVEGTGNYGYTF.